This T cell receptor beta chain was recorded in a study of blood T cell repertoires in COVID-19 (dated by TCRdb to 2018 to 2021). A note on the overall study: Collaborator samples came from the United States, Italy and Spain and covered acute and convalescent phases of COVID-19. The prospective study material was composed of cDNA or gDNA derived from T cells, B-cell-depleted T cells, or PBMCs. The dataset comprised deeply sampled blood TCRbeta repertoires from subjects exposed to, actively infected with, or recovered from COVID-19. The repertoires were released in a freely available public database meant as a resource for research on the immune response to SARS-CoV-2. Samples came from the ongoing ImmuneRACE study (first 160 participants) plus 1,254 subjects from 6 global collaborators. Sample metadata almost always included a de-identified subject ID, COVID-19 status, age in years and sex. Where available, HLA class I and class II types were obtained from metadata supplied by the sample provider rather than from assay-based typing. Beyond this particular receptor, the publication reports: The amount of clinical and demographic metadata varied by source and participant and was provided uncurated.

The collaborating institutions used their own protocols to collect whole blood in K2EDTA tubes. For TCRbeta analysis, collaborators shipped samples as frozen whole blood, isolated PBMCs, or DNA extracted from either of those sample types. The immunoSEQ Assay, a bias-controlled multiplex PCR, was used to amplify TCRbeta CDR3 regions from genomic DNA. Under the source paper's analysis protocol: Within the assay, amplification of reference gene primers was used to estimate how many nucleated cells each sample contained. Sequence reads were collapsed and filtered to measure the absolute abundance of every unique TCRbeta CDR3 rearrangement. For each sample, productive Simpson clonality was calculated as the square root of Simpson's diversity index across productive rearrangements. TCRdb retrieved this table from immuneACCESS and kept in-frame rearrangements only. Not all clones are present; in checked studies, unresolved V genes account for under half, and no reason is known for the remainder. V and J calls and clone size are those listed in that table; D and trimming were worked out from the DNA. Present in this sample are some 150,000 clones, around 81% of which were seen just once. Of the sample, approximately 2.7% falls within the top ten clones.

Regarding this clone: Its antigen remains unidentified. No much larger clonotype is one base removed from it; base qualities were not supplied.

The trim is 1 base for V and 2 bases for J, with a gap of 10 bases between the germline ends. The CDR3 has 15 amino acids, counting the end cysteine and phenylalanine. Only the CDR3 part of the read is kept: 45 bases, read in frame from the first base. The germline V gene specifies SGHRS as CDR1 and YFSETQ as CDR2. The sequence came from a woman aged 40-49 years with active or convalescent COVID-19. Here the chain combines TRBV5-1 and TRBJ2-1; TRBD1 is perhaps the D gene, given 5 matching bases. The specimen sequenced was peripheral blood. The DNA is as follows: TGCGCCAGCAGCTTGTGGCCAGGGCCCTACAATGAGCAGTTCTTC. It encodes CASSLWPGPYNEQFF. With the portions outside the CDR3 filled from the reference TRBV5-1 and TRBJ2-1 genes, the complete variable region becomes KAGVTQTPRYLIKTRGQQVTLSCSPISGHRSVSWYQQTPGQGLQFLFEYFSETQRNKGNFPGRFSGRQFSNSRSEMNVSTLELGDSALYLCASSLWPGPYNEQFFGPGTRLTVL.